The TCR beta chain described here comes from a study of T-cell memory formation after mild COVID-19. Study information: The TCR clusters were mostly specific to one donor. Findings and caveats of the study: Clones that shrank (day 15 to 85) were balanced CD4/CD8, whereas later expanders leaned CD4+.

As regards this clonotype: What it recognizes is unknown.

TCRdb redid the calling of the 5' RACE reads with MiXCR, one entry per CDR3 protein. The sample lists 150,000 to 200,000 distinct CDR3 sequences; about 14% were seen once. The CDR3 length is 17 residues. V gave up 3 bases and J gave up 8 bases, with 20 bases separating them. Looked up from germline, CDR1 is KGHSH and CDR2 is LQKENI. The TCR comes from an adult woman who had mild COVID-19 (a few samples of this study predate the infection). Cell type and time point are not known. Sequenced sample: PBMCs or a T cell subset sorted from them (not recorded which). This sequence joins TRBV18 and TRBJ1-6, with a tentative D call TRBD1 (5 bases). CDR3 loop: CASSPFAARRGDSPLHF. In DNA form, the CDR3 reads TGTGCCAGCTCACCCTTTGCCGCCCGGCGGGGCGATTCACCCCTCCACTTT. Complete variable domain (other parts from reference TRBV18 and TRBJ1-6): NAGVMQNPRHLVRRRGQEARLRCSPMKGHSHVYWYRQLPEEGLKFMVYLQKENIIDESGMPKERFSAEFPKEGPSILRIQQVVRGDSAAYFCASSPFAARRGDSPLHFGNGTRLTVT.